This T cell receptor (beta chain) derives from a study of yellow fever vaccine responses in identical twins. Whole-study results and caveats: Twins' vaccine T cell responses were reported to seem partly convergent and partly personalized.

Of note for this clonotype: Its antigen is currently unknown.

One entry per CDR3 protein, called by TCRdb with MiXCR from the RT-PCR reads. The data contain about 3,300 distinct CDR3 sequences, about nine tenths of them singletons. The CDR3 contains 14 residues. Trimming pared 8 bases from V and 5 bases from J, leaving 16 bases between. Germline-derived CDR1 and CDR2 are SGHTA and FQGTGA. Here the sequenced sample was T cells from blood (PBMCs), unsorted or a sorted subset (not recorded which), taken before or after yellow fever vaccination (not recorded which). This clonotype originated in a woman between 18 and 29 years old who received the yellow fever vaccine. The J gene is TRBJ2-1, the V gene TRBV7-3; possibly TRBD1 or TRBD2 for D (5 bases each). The CDR3, as DNA: TGTGCCAGCGGCCCAGGGAGAGCTCACAATGAGCAGTTCTTC. Encoded protein: CASGPGRAHNEQFF. The full variable domain, in which reference TRBV7-3 and TRBJ2-1 provide the parts outside the CDR3, is GAGVSQTPSNKVTEKGKYVELRCDPISGHTALYWYRQSLGQGPEFLIYFQGTGAADDSGLPNDRFFAVRPEGSVSTLKIQRTERGDSAVYLCASGPGRAHNEQFFGPGTRLTVL.